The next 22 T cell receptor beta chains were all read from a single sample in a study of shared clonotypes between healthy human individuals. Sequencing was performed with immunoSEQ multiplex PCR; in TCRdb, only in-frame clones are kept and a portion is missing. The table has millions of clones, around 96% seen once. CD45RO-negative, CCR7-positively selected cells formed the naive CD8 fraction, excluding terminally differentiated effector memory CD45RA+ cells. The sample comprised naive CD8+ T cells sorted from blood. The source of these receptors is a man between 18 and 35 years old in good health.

CDR3 loop: CASSLEAGDTDTQYF. In DNA form, the CDR3 reads TGTGCCAGCAGCTTGGAAGCGGGGGACACAGATACGCAGTATTTT. This rearrangement joins TRBV5-4 to TRBJ2-3, with 8 nucleotides matching TRBD2. Unmatched junction bases numbered 2, after V lost 0 bases and J lost 2 bases. The CDR3 consists of 15 residues. Germline V gene data show CDR1 as SGHNT and CDR2 as YYREEE (reference sequence).

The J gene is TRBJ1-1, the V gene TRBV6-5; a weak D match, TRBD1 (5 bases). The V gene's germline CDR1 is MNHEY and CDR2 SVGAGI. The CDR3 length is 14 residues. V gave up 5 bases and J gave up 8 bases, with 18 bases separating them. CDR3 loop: CASSKRDRAYEAFF. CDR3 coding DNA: TGTGCCAGCAGTAAAAGGGACCGAGCTTACGAAGCTTTCTTT.

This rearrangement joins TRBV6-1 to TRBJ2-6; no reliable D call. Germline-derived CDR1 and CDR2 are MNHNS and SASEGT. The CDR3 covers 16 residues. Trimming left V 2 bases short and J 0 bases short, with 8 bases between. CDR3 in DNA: TGTGCCAGCAGTGAACTCGTTCGCTCTGGGGCCAACGTCCTGACTTTC. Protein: CASSELVRSGANVLTF.

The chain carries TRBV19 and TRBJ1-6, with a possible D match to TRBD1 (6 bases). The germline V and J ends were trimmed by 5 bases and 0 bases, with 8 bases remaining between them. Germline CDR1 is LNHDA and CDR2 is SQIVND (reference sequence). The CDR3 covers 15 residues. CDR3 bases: TGTGCCAGTAGTCCGGACAGCTCCTATAATTCACCCCTCCACTTT. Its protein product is CASSPDSSYNSPLHF.

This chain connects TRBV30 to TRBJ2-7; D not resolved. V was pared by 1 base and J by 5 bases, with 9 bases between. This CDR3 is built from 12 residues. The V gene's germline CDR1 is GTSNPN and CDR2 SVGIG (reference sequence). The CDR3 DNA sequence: TGTGCCTGGAGTGATGACCGCCACGAGCAGTACTTC. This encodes CAWSDDRHEQYF.

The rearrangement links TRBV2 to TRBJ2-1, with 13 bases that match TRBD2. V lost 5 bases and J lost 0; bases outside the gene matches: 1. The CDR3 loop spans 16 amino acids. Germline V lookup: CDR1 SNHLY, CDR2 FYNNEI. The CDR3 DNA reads TGTGCCAGCAGTCGGACTAGCGGGAGCTCCTACAATGAGCAGTTCTTC. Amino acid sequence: CASSRTSGSSYNEQFF. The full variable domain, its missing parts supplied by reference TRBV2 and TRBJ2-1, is EPEVTQTPSHQVTQMGQEVILRCVPISNHLYFYWYRQILGQKVEFLVSFYNNEISEKSEIFDDQFSVERPDGSNFTLKIRSTKLEDSAMYFCASSRTSGSSYNEQFFGPGTRLTVL.

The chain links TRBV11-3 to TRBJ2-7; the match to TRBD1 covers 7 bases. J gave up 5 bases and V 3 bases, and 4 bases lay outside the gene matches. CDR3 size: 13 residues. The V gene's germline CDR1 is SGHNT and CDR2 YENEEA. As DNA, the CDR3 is TGTGCCAGCAGCTTGACAGGGTATCACGAGCAGTACTTC. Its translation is CASSLTGYHEQYF.

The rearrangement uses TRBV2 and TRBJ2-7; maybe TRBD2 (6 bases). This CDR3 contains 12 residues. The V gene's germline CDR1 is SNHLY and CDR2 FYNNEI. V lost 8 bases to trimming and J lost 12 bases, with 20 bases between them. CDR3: CASGGLASSRYF. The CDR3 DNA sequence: TGTGCCAGCGGGGGACTGGCAAGCTCGCGGTACTTC.

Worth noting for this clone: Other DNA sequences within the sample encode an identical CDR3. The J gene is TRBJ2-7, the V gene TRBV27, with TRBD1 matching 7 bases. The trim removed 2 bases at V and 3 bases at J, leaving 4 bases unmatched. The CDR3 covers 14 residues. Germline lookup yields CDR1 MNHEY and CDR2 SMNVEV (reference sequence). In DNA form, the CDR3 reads TGTGCCAGCAGTTTAACAGGGGACGGCTACGAGCAGTACTTC. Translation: CASSLTGDGYEQYF.

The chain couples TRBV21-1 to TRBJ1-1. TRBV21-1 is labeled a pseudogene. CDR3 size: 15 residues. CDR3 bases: TGTGCCAGCAGCAAAGATCCAGGGAGAAACACTGAAGCTTTCTTT. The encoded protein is CASSKDPGRNTEAFF.

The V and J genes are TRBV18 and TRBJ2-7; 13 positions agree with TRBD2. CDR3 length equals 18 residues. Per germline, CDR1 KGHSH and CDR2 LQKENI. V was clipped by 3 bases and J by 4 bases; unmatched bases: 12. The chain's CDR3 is CASSPSGTSGDGSYEQYF. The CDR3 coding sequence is TGTGCCAGCTCACCGTCCGGGACTAGCGGGGACGGCTCGTACGAGCAGTACTTC.

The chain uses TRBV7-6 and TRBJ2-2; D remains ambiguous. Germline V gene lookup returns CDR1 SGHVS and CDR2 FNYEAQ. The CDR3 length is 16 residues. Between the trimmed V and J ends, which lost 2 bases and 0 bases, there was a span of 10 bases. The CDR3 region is CASSLLRPPNTGELFF. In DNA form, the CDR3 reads TGTGCCAGCAGCTTACTCAGACCCCCGAACACCGGGGAGCTGTTTTTT.

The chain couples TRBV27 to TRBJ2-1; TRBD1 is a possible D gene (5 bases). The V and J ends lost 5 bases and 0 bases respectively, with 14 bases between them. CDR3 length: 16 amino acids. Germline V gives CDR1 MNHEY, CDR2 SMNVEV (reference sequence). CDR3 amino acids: CASSVLYRGSYNEQFF. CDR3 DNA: TGTGCCAGCAGTGTACTCTATAGGGGCTCCTACAATGAGCAGTTCTTC.

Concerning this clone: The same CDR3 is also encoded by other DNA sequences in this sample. The CDR3 DNA sequence: TGTGCCAGCAGCACAACAGCGGGAGGGCCCAGGGACGAGCAGTACTTC. It is translated as CASSTTAGGPRDEQYF. The rearrangement links TRBV7-9 to TRBJ2-7; 10 bases map to TRBD2. V was pared by 5 bases and J by 5 bases, with 12 bases of the junction left unmatched. Germline CDR1 and CDR2: SEHNR and FQNEAQ (reference sequence). The CDR3 spans 16 residues.

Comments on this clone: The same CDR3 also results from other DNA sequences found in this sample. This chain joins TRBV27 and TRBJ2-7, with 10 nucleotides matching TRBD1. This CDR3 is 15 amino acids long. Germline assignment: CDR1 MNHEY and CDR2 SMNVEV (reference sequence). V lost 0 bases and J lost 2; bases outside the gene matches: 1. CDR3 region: CASSLSGTGAYEQYF. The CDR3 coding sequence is TGTGCCAGCAGTTTATCCGGGACAGGGGCCTACGAGCAGTACTTC.

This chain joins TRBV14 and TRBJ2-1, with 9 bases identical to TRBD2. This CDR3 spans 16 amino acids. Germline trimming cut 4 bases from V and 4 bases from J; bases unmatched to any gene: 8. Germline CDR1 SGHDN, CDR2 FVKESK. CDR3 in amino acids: CASSPSLAGLYNEQFF. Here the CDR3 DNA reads TGTGCCAGCAGCCCCTCCCTAGCGGGGTTATACAATGAGCAGTTCTTC.

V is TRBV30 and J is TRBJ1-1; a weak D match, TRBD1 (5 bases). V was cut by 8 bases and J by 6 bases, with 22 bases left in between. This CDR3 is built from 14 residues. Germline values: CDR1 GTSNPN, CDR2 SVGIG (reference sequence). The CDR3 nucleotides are TGTGCCCCTAGCCCCAATCGGACACGATCTGAAGCTTTCTTT. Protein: CAPSPNRTRSEAFF.

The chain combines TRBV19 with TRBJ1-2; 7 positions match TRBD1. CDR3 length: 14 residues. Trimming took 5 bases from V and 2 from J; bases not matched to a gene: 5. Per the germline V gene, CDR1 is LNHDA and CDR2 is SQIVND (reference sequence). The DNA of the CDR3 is TGTGCCAGTAGTCCAGGGGGGTCAAACTATGGCTACACCTTC. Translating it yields CASSPGGSNYGYTF.

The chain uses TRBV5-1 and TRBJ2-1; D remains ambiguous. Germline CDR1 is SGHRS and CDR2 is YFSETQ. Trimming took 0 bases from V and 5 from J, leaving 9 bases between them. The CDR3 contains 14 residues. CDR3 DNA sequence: TGCGCCAGCAGCTTGGCCGGACCCCACAATGAGCAGTTCTTC. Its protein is CASSLAGPHNEQFF.

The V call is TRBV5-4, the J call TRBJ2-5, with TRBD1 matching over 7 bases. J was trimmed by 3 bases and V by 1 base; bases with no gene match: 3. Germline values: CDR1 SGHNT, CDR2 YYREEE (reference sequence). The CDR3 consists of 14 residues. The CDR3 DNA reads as TGTGCCAGCAGCTTGATAGGGGGCAAAGAGACCCAGTACTTC. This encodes CASSLIGGKETQYF.

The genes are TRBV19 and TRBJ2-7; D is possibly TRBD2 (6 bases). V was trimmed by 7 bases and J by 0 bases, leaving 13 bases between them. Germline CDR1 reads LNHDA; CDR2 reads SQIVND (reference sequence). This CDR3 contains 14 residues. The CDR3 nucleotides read TGTGCCAGTACACCAGGAGGGGTCTCCTACGAGCAGTACTTC. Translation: CASTPGGVSYEQYF. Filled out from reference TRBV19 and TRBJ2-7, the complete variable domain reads DGGITQSPKYLFRKEGQNVTLSCEQNLNHDAMYWYRQDPGQGLRLIYYSQIVNDFQKGDIAEGYSVSREKKESFPLTVTSAQKNPTAFYLCASTPGGVSYEQYFGPGTRLTVT.

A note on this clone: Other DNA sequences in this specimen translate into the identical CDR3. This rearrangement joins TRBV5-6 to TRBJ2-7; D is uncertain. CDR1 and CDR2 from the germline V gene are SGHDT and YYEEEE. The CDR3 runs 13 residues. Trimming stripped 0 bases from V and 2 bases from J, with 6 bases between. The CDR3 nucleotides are TGTGCCAGCAGCTTGGCTACTGCCTACGAGCAGTACTTC. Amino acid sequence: CASSLATAYEQYF.